The entry below gives a single TCR beta chain sequence along with its context. Its antigen is as yet unknown. These data belong to a study of a mutant IDH1 vaccine in newly diagnosed glioma. Overall study context: Commencement of vaccination occurred 4-6 weeks following radiotherapy alone, or concurrently with temozolomide cycles. Those enrolled had earlier been treated with radiotherapy, temozolomide, or both, mostly both. The study's findings and limits: Seemingly, pseudoprogression had no relation to changes in the top peripheral T cell clonotypes.

Time point specified: week 23, last vaccination. Each dose delivered 300 ug of mutant IDH1 20-mer peptide subcutaneously with imiquimod. Donor diagnoses consisted of new WHO grade 3 or 4 IDH1-mutant, ATRX-lost astrocytomas. TCRdb keeps only in-frame clones here, not all; method: immunoSEQ multiplex PCR. The sample consists of roughly 60,000 clones, around 83% of them appearing once. Germline loops: CDR1 SEHNR, CDR2 FQNEAQ (reference sequence). V gave up 5 bases and J gave up 1 base, with 18 bases separating them. The CDR3 has 16 amino acids. The chain is built from TRBV7-9 and TRBJ2-7; D possibly uses TRBD1 or TRBD2 (6 bases each). The sample consisted of PBMCs, taken from a glioma patient whose treatment included an IDH1 peptide vaccine. This clonotype originated in a man in his thirties or forties with glioma. In DNA, the CDR3 is TGTGCCAGCAGCCAGAGAGGGGGGATTTTTTCCTACGAGCAGTACTTC. Protein sequence: CASSQRGGIFSYEQYF.